This T cell receptor beta chain comes out of a study of graft-versus-host responses after intestinal transplantation. General study findings and limits: Levels of circulating GvH clones at their peak were associated with early post-transplant HvG declines. Recipient bone marrow held GvH clones, some seen earlier in ileum or blood.

V shed 9 bases, J shed 5 bases, and the junction held 7 bases outside the gene matches. There are 14 residues in the CDR3. Germline V gene lookup returns CDR1 LNHNV and CDR2 YYDKDF (reference sequence). Sequencing was performed with immunoSEQ multiplex PCR; in TCRdb, only in-frame clones are kept and a portion is missing. The profile shows about 19,000 clones, approximately 70% of them singletons. Graft tissue processing released intraepithelial and lamina propria lymphocytes. The sample holds a few counts of this clone. Its antigen remains unknown. V is TRBV15 and J is TRBJ2-5; 12 bases match TRBD1. The TCR comes from a human patient who received an intestinal transplant, so some T cells may come from the graft donor. This specimen was ileum tissue, taken less than 21 days after intestinal transplant. Here the CDR3 DNA reads TGTGCCACGAACCGGGACAGGGGGCTCGAGACCCAGTACTTC. Encoded protein: CATNRDRGLETQYF.